The 13 T cell receptor beta chains presented below share a single source sample, sequenced in a study of T cells in Graves' hyperthyroidism and ophthalmopathy (dated by TCRdb to about 2019). Libraries were made using multiplex PCR. Sequencing was performed on an Illumina HiSeq 2000. The TCR beta CDR3 regions were amplified from RNA transcripts. The first round of RT-PCR for the TCR CDR3 was performed with the HTBI primer set and the Qiagen OneStep RT-PCR kit. The public sequencing data were trimmed at Q25 with fastp and processed into clonotypes with MiXCR by TCRdb, which kept only in-frame beta chains. Each entry merges the rows of one CDR3 protein and shows their most common DNA and genes. A total of 450,000 to 700,000 distinct CDR3 sequences appear in this sample, 46% of them only once. The ten biggest clones cover more than 7.5% of the sample. Sequenced material: peripheral blood or thyroid tissue (not recorded which). Receptors originate from a woman aged 18-30 years with Graves' hyperthyroidism.

This clonotype was counted a single time. This rearrangement joins TRBV9 to TRBJ2-7; 16 nucleotides line up with TRBD2. Judging by the DNA end, TRBJ2-1 fits better; the J call may be wrong. The germline V gene has CDR1 SGDLS and CDR2 YYNGEE. The length of the CDR3 is 19 residues. In nucleotides, the CDR3 is TGTGCCAGCAGCGACCCACTAGGGACTAGCGGGAGGGCCTACAATGAGCAGTTCTTC. This sequence encodes CASSDPLGTSGRAYNEQFF.

The genes are TRBV29-1 and TRBJ2-7, with a weak D call TRBD1 (6 bases). Trimming removed 3 bases from V and 3 bases from J, with 15 bases in between. Germline CDR1 SQVTM, CDR2 ANQGSEA. The length of the CDR3 is 14 residues. In nucleotides, the CDR3 is TGCAGCGTTGATCAACGGGGACAAGACTACGAGCAGTACTTC. Translating gives CSVDQRGQDYEQYF.

J is TRBJ2-3 and V is TRBV5-1; D is perhaps TRBD2 (5 bases). Trimming removed 2 bases from V and 0 bases from J, with 10 bases in between. The CDR3 loop spans 15 amino acids. Germline CDR1 and CDR2: SGHRS and YFSETQ. Here the CDR3 DNA reads TGCGCCAGCAGCTTAGTAGCGCCTAGCACAGATACGCAGTATTTT. Its protein product is CASSLVAPSTDTQYF.

This clonotype has ten or more counts. V usage is TRBV5-1 and J usage is TRBJ1-1, with 8 positions matching TRBD1. Germline V gene lookup returns CDR1 SGHRS and CDR2 YFSETQ. CDR3 size: 17 residues. Trimming at V came to 4 bases and at J to 3 bases, leaving 14 bases not matched to a gene. The CDR3, as DNA: TGCGCCAGCAGCCCGATCTTTGGACAGGGATCTGACACTGAAGCTTTCTTT. Translation gives CASSPIFGQGSDTEAFF.

The CDR3 protein is CSGGQGEGGGSPLHF. The CDR3 DNA reads TGCAGCGGGGGACAGGGGGAAGGAGGAGGGTCACCCCTCCACTTT. The V gene is TRBV20-1, the J gene TRBJ1-6, with TRBD1 identical over 11 bases. The CDR3 is 15 residues long. The germline CDR1 and CDR2 sequences are DFQATT and SNEGSKA (reference sequence).

The genes are TRBV20-1 and TRBJ2-1; TRBD2 matches 13 bases. This CDR3 region has 16 residues. CDR1 DFQATT and CDR2 SNEGSKA come from the germline V gene (reference sequence). J gave up 2 bases and V 6 bases, and 7 bases lay outside the gene matches. CDR3 coding DNA: TGCAGTGCACAGACTAGCGGGAGGTCTACCTACAATGAGCAGTTCTTC. This codes for CSAQTSGRSTYNEQFF.

This clonotype was counted many times. This chain joins TRBV29-1 and TRBJ1-2, with D tentatively TRBD1 (5 bases). Germline V CDR1 and CDR2: SQVTM, ANQGSEA. The length of the CDR3 is 15 residues. The V end was cut by 6 bases, the J end by 1 base, with 18 bases between. The CDR3: CSVGGTVTDNYGYTF. CDR3 DNA: TGCAGCGTCGGAGGGACCGTGACAGATAACTATGGCTACACCTTC. Together with reference TRBV29-1 and TRBJ1-2, the CDR3 gives the full variable domain: SAVISQKPSRDICQRGTSLTIQCQVDSQVTMMFWYRQQPGQSLTLIATANQGSEATYESGFVIDKFPISRPNLTFSTLTVSNMSPEDSSIYLCSVGGTVTDNYGYTFGSGTRLTVV.

This clonotype was picked up a small number of times. This chain joins TRBV18 and TRBJ1-3; possibly TRBD1 for D (5 bases). Germline V gene lookup returns CDR1 KGHSH and CDR2 LQKENI. The germline V and J ends were trimmed by 6 bases and 3 bases, with 18 bases remaining between them. This CDR3 is 16 amino acids long. The CDR3 reads CASSPLGGRDGNTIYF. The CDR3 DNA sequence: TGTGCCAGCTCTCCCCTCGGCGGCAGGGATGGAAACACCATATATTTT.

This chain links TRBV6-1 with TRBJ1-5; weak D call: TRBD1 (5 bases). The V end lost 3 bases, the J end lost 14 bases, and 17 bases lay between the germline ends. This CDR3 comprises 13 residues. Per germline, CDR1 MNHNS and CDR2 SASEGT. In DNA, the CDR3 is TGTGCCAGCAGTGACCCAGGGAGCTCCTACGAGCATTTT. Its translation: CASSDPGSSYEHF.

The V and J genes are TRBV20-1 and TRBJ2-7; 14 positions match TRBD2. In germline, CDR1 is DFQATT, CDR2 SNEGSKA (reference sequence). The CDR3 covers 18 residues. The V segment lost 1 base and the J segment 1 base; nucleotides outside the gene matches: 9. The CDR3 protein is CSARVTGTSGSSSYEQYF. The DNA for the CDR3 is TGCAGTGCTAGAGTAACCGGGACTAGCGGGAGTAGTTCCTACGAGCAGTACTTC.

V and J are TRBV20-1 and TRBJ2-2, with a weak D call TRBD2 (5 bases). The ends were cut back, 3 bases at V and 6 bases at J, with 8 bases in the middle. The CDR3 is 12 amino acids. Germline V gene lookup returns CDR1 DFQATT and CDR2 SNEGSKA (reference sequence). CDR3: CSASPDSGELFF. Written as DNA, the CDR3 is TGCAGTGCTAGCCCGGACTCCGGGGAGCTGTTTTTT.

CDR3 loop: CSATGTADGQPQHF. The CDR3 bases are TGCAGTGCTACCGGGACAGCGGACGGTCAGCCCCAGCATTTT. J is TRBJ1-5 and V is TRBV20-1, with 7 bases lining up with TRBD1. The CDR3 sequence is 14 residues long. In germline, CDR1 is DFQATT, CDR2 SNEGSKA (reference sequence). With V trimmed by 4 bases and J by 6 bases, 9 bases remained unmatched.

About this clonotype itself: A much larger clone differs from this one at a single base, so this may be a read error. The chain combines TRBV5-1 with TRBJ2-1; TRBD1 matches at 9 bases. The CDR3 has 15 residues. The germline V gene encodes CDR1 SGHRS and CDR2 YFSETQ. J was trimmed by 10 bases and V by 4 bases; bases with no gene match: 12. The CDR3 reads CASSRSLGQGLEQFF. The CDR3, as DNA: TGCGCCAGCAGCAGGTCCCTGGGACAGGGCCTCGAGCAGTTCTTC.